These 3 T cell receptor beta chains came from one sample sequenced in a study of OX40 agonist ivuxolimab in advanced cancers. Generated by immunoSEQ multiplex PCR, the TCRdb table keeps only in-frame clones and is missing some. Altogether about 94,000 clones are present, over 75% being singletons, with the ten largest covering approximately 0.29%. The specimen comprised CD4+ or CD8+ T cells sorted from blood, sampled in a trial of the OX40 agonist ivuxolimab. Receptor source: an adult with an advanced solid tumor such as melanoma, head and neck, liver or kidney cancer.

V gene TRBV30 combines with J gene TRBJ1-3; D gene ambiguous. V lost 5 bases and J 3 bases, leaving 11 bases between the germline ends. In germline, CDR1 is GTSNPN, CDR2 SVGIG (reference sequence). CDR3 length: 13 amino acids. CDR3 coding DNA: TGTGCCTGGGGGAACAATTTTGGAAACACCATATATTTT. This codes for CAWGNNFGNTIYF.

V usage is TRBV5-1 and J usage is TRBJ2-1, with a possible D match to TRBD2 (6 bases). The CDR3 loop spans 14 amino acids. Germline V gene data show CDR1 as SGHRS and CDR2 as YFSETQ. Trimming shortened V by 2 bases and J by 7 bases, and 13 bases separated the two germline ends. Written as DNA, the CDR3 is TGCGCCAGCAGCTTACCGGGACTTCAAAATGAGCAGTTCTTC. It specifies CASSLPGLQNEQFF.

The rearrangement joins TRBV6-5 to TRBJ1-1; D is unresolved. V dropped 2 bases and J dropped 10 bases, with 11 bases sitting between them. The CDR3 runs to 12 residues. CDR1 and CDR2 (germline): MNHEY, SVGAGI. The DNA for the CDR3 is TGTGCCAGCAGTTACCGAGTCAGTGCAGCTTTCTTT. Amino acids: CASSYRVSAAFF.